This T cell receptor beta chain was profiled in a study of cytomegalovirus exposure and HLA in healthy donors. On the study more broadly: Sequencing of about 179 million T cells in an earlier analysis found approximately 120 million unique TCR beta sequences.

Study-wide results and caveats: One cluster of highly shared sequence variants probably arose as a sequencing artifact. A list of 164 TCR beta chains associated with cytomegalovirus was given.

Germline V gene sequence: CDR1 MDHEN, CDR2 SYDVKM. This CDR3 is 14 amino acids long. The V end lost 7 bases, the J end lost 9 bases, and 22 bases lay between the germline ends. A multiplex PCR was run with 60 Vbeta primers and 13 Jbeta primers. TCRdb keeps only in-frame clones here, not all; method: immunoSEQ multiplex PCR. The sample lists about 160,000 clones; 84% were seen once. As to this clone: Its antigen is as yet unknown.

Sequencing was performed on PBMCs. The V and J genes are TRBV28 and TRBJ2-7; D might be TRBD1 (6 bases). The sequence was collected from a boy younger than 10 in good health and CMV-seronegative. The CDR3 bases are TGTGCCAGCACCCCTCCCAGGGGCCTCATGGGGCAGTACTTC. This encodes CASTPPRGLMGQYF.